This T cell receptor (beta chain) was recovered during a study of blood T cell repertoires in COVID-19. Overall study context: COVID-19 samples from acute and convalescent phases originated in the United States, Italy and Spain.

The CDR3 loop spans 13 amino acids. Trimming shortened V by 3 bases and J by 4 bases, and 10 bases separated the two germline ends. The V gene's germline CDR1 is MNHEY and CDR2 SMNVEV (reference sequence). Original processing methods: The assay estimated nucleated cells by amplifying reference gene primers. Clones were read by immunoSEQ multiplex PCR, and TCRdb kept only the in-frame ones, dropping some. V, J and clone size are taken as reported in that table, and D and trimming were inferred from the DNA itself. The sample includes approximately 250,000 clones, around 90% of them seen just once. The specimen was PBMCs or T cells enriched from blood (not recorded which). The TCR originated in a woman aged 25 to 39 with acute COVID-19. The chain links TRBV27 to TRBJ2-7; a weak D match, TRBD1 (5 bases). The CDR3 DNA reads TGTGCCAGCAGTTTGGGCAGGGCGTACGAGCAGTACTTC. Protein sequence: CASSLGRAYEQYF.